These 18 T cell receptor beta chains came from one sample sequenced in a study of blood T cell repertoires in COVID-19. This table comes from immunoSEQ multiplex PCR, and its TCRdb copy is limited to in-frame clones, with some not included. The sample includes roughly 50,000 clones, about nine tenths of them seen just once. Sample: peripheral blood. These receptors originate from an older man with acute or convalescent COVID-19.

The chain links TRBV5-1 to TRBJ2-1; a possible D gene is TRBD2 (6 bases). Germline loops: CDR1 SGHRS, CDR2 YFSETQ. V gave up 0 bases and J gave up 1 base, with 8 bases separating them. The CDR3 length is 15 residues. The CDR3 reads CASSLEGTSYNEQFF. CDR3 coding DNA: TGCGCCAGCAGCTTGGAAGGGACTTCCTACAATGAGCAGTTCTTC.

The V call is TRBV6-5, the J call TRBJ1-1, with D perhaps TRBD1 (5 bases). CDR3 size: 15 residues. V lost 7 bases, J lost 0 bases, and 15 bases lay in between. Germline V lookup: CDR1 MNHEY, CDR2 SVGAGI. CDR3 region: CASTSTVIMNTEAFF. The CDR3 DNA follows: TGTGCCAGCACCTCGACAGTTATTATGAACACTGAAGCTTTCTTT.

This clone was seen more than once but under ten times. This rearrangement joins TRBV25-1 to TRBJ1-1; D unclear. Trimming shortened V by 4 bases and J by 3 bases, and 6 bases separated the two germline ends. This CDR3 region has 12 residues. Looked up from germline, CDR1 is MGHDK and CDR2 is SYGVNS. The CDR3 region has the DNA TGTGCCAGCAGTGGGACTTACACTGAAGCTTTCTTT. This translates into CASSGTYTEAFF.

V and J are TRBV9 and TRBJ2-1; a weak D match, TRBD2 (6 bases). Trimming left V 4 bases short and J 15 bases short, with 17 bases between. Germline V gene data show CDR1 as SGDLS and CDR2 as YYNGEE. This CDR3 contains 12 residues. The chain's CDR3 is CASSIYGRLPFF. CDR3 DNA sequence: TGTGCCAGCAGCATTTACGGGAGACTACCGTTCTTC.

The V call is TRBV9, the J call TRBJ2-1; D gene ambiguous. There are 15 residues in the CDR3. Trimming cost V 2 bases and J 8 bases, with 17 bases left between them. Germline lookup yields CDR1 SGDLS and CDR2 YYNGEE. In DNA, the CDR3 is TGTGCCAGCAGCGTTACAGTAAGAGTGTTGGATGAGCAGTTCTTC. This translates into CASSVTVRVLDEQFF.

The genes are TRBV6-5 and TRBJ2-7, with TRBD1 matching 10 bases. Germline V gene lookup returns CDR1 MNHEY and CDR2 SVGAGI. The CDR3 consists of 15 residues. J lost 3 bases, V lost 0 bases, and 2 bases had no gene match. DNA for the CDR3: TGTGCCAGCAGTTACTCGGGACAGGGGTACTACGAGCAGTACTTC. Translated: CASSYSGQGYYEQYF.

The genes are TRBV6-2 or TRBV6-3 and TRBJ2-3, with 7 positions matching TRBD1. The CDR3 is 14 residues long. V gave up 6 bases and J gave up 7 bases; unmatched junction bases: 10. Germline V CDR1 and CDR2: MNHEY, SVGEGT. CDR3: CASSTGTVTNTQYF. CDR3 nucleotides: TGTGCCAGCAGCACCGGGACAGTAACTAATACGCAGTATTTT.

Note on this clone: At one end, the junction sequence differs from germline, possibly due to a read error. Within the sample, other DNA sequences also encode this same CDR3. The chain employs TRBV14 and TRBJ2-1, with D uncertain. The CDR3 length is 13 residues. Germline values: CDR1 SGHDN, CDR2 FVKESK. CDR3 sequence: CASSPFSTNEQFF. DNA of the CDR3: TGCGCCAGCAGCCCATTTAGTACCAATGAGCAGTTCTTC. The entire variable domain, with the rest obtained from reference TRBV14 and TRBJ2-1, is as follows: EAGVTQFPSHSVIEKGQTVTLRCDPISGHDNLYWYRRVMGKEIKFLLHFVKESKQDESGMPNNRFLAERTGGTYSTLKVQPAELEDSGVYFCASSPFSTNEQFFGPGTRLTVL.

The CDR3 sequence is CASSVHRGQEKLFF. The CDR3, as DNA: TGTGCCAGTAGTGTACACAGGGGGCAGGAAAAACTGTTTTTT. The chain links TRBV19 to TRBJ1-4, with 9 positions matching TRBD1. The trim removed 5 bases at V and 8 bases at J, leaving 6 bases unmatched. The length of the CDR3 is 14 residues. The germline gives CDR1 LNHDA, CDR2 SQIVND (reference sequence).

This clone was detected only a few times. The rearrangement uses TRBV2 and TRBJ1-6; 8 bases are a match to TRBD1. There are 15 residues in the CDR3. V gave up 1 base and J gave up 10 bases; unmatched junction bases: 6. CDR1 SNHLY and CDR2 FYNNEI come from the germline V gene. CDR3 in amino acids: CASSEGPGGMSPLHF. DNA of the CDR3: TGTGCCAGCAGTGAAGGGCCAGGGGGCATGTCACCCCTCCACTTT.

For this clone: At one of its ends the junction is not consistent with the germline gene, which may arise from a read error. The chain carries TRBV2 and TRBJ1-2; the D is unclear. Per the germline V gene, CDR1 is SNHLY and CDR2 is FYNNEI. The CDR3 contains 11 residues. The CDR3 loop reads CASREDSGYTF. In nucleotides, the CDR3 is TGTGCCAGCAGGGAAGACTCTGGCTACACCTTC.

This clone was recorded once. The V gene is TRBV11-1, the J gene TRBJ2-1, with D possibly TRBD2 on 5 matching bases. This CDR3 spans 14 amino acids. Germline V gene data show CDR1 as SGHAT and CDR2 as FQDESV (reference sequence). The V gene lost 4 bases and the J gene lost 0 bases, with 7 bases spanning the gap. CDR3: CASSSGGSYNEQFF. The CDR3 DNA follows: TGTGCCAGCAGCTCCGGAGGCTCCTACAATGAGCAGTTCTTC.

V is TRBV2 and J is TRBJ2-1, with TRBD1 matching 9 bases. This CDR3 region has 14 residues. Trimming at V came to 7 bases and at J to 6 bases, leaving 7 bases not matched to a gene. CDR1 is SNHLY, CDR2 FYNNEI, per germline. Written as DNA, the CDR3 is TGTGCCAGCAAGCCTCAACAGGGGGCCAATGAGCAGTTCTTC. It codes for CASKPQQGANEQFF.

This chain joins TRBV5-5 and TRBJ1-3; possible D gene TRBD1, 6 bases. Germline V gene data show CDR1 as SGHKS and CDR2 as YYEKEE (reference sequence). Trimming shortened V by 0 bases and J by 4 bases, and 8 bases separated the two germline ends. The CDR3 extends over 14 amino acids. CDR3: CASSLAGTGNTIYF. The CDR3 DNA reads as TGTGCCAGCAGCTTGGCAGGGACAGGAAACACCATATATTTT.

The chain combines TRBV9 with TRBJ2-3, with 9 bases aligning to TRBD2. The V gene's germline CDR1 is SGDLS and CDR2 YYNGEE. The CDR3 consists of 16 residues. V was pared by 3 bases and J by 2 bases, with 7 bases of the junction left unmatched. CDR3 in DNA: TGTGCCAGCAGCGGGGATAGCGGGGGATACACAGATACGCAGTATTTT. As protein: CASSGDSGGYTDTQYF.

The chain has TRBV28 and TRBJ1-1; D possibly corresponds to TRBD1 (6 bases). The CDR3 loop spans 14 amino acids. Trimming shortened V by 5 bases and J by 1 base, and 11 bases separated the two germline ends. Germline V gene data show CDR1 as MDHEN and CDR2 as SYDVKM. DNA for the CDR3: TGTGCCAGCAGTAGGAGGGGGGGGAACACTGAAGCTTTCTTT. Translation gives CASSRRGGNTEAFF. Full variable domain (remainder filled in from reference TRBV28 and TRBJ1-1): DVKVTQSSRYLVKRTGEKVFLECVQDMDHENMFWYRQDPGLGLRLIYFSYDVKMKEKGDIPEGYSVSREKKERFSLILESASTNQTSMYLCASSRRGGNTEAFFGQGTRLTVV.

This chain joins TRBV5-4 and TRBJ1-1; D might be TRBD1 (5 bases). Germline V gene lookup returns CDR1 SGHNT and CDR2 YYREEE (reference sequence). The CDR3 consists of 14 residues. V was pared by 3 bases and J by 1 base, with 10 bases between. The chain's CDR3 is CASSSGGGNTEAFF. The CDR3 DNA reads TGTGCCAGCAGCTCGGGCGGGGGGAACACTGAAGCTTTCTTT.

This clone appeared once. The CDR3 DNA follows: TGTGCCAGCAGTGACGGGGGACTTAATGAAAAACTGTTTTTT. Its translation: CASSDGGLNEKLFF. This chain joins TRBV6-1 and TRBJ1-4; perhaps TRBD1 as D (5 bases). CDR1 and CDR2 from the germline V gene are MNHNS and SASEGT. This CDR3 comprises 14 residues. Trimming took 3 bases from V and 4 from J, leaving 9 bases between them.